The sequence of this T cell receptor beta chain was determined in a study of T-cell memory formation after mild COVID-19. Study information: TCR clusters mostly belonged to single donors. General study findings and limits: Pre-infection memory already had some responding clones, implying cross-reactive memory joined. CD4+ contracting clones were mainly CM and EM; CD8+ ones, EMRA. The SARS-CoV-2 specificity of second-wave clones reaching peak at day 37 remained unverified.

TCRdb re-derived calls from the 5' RACE reads in MiXCR, one entry per CDR3 protein. The data show under 550,000 distinct CDR3 sequences, over 15% seen once. This clonotype appeared a few times. No antigen is known for it. This CDR3 has 14 amino acids. The germline V gene encodes CDR1 SGHRS and CDR2 YFSETQ. V trimming: 3 bases; J trimming: 5 bases; junction bases outside the gene matches: 7. The TCR comes from a man between 18 and 35 years old who had mild COVID-19 (a few samples of this study predate the infection). Cell type and time point are not known. The chain joins TRBV5-1 to TRBJ2-5, with 7 bases identical to TRBD2. Sequencing was performed on PBMCs or a T cell subset sorted from them (not recorded which). CDR3 region: CASSSRLARETQYF. The CDR3 DNA follows: TGCGCCAGCAGCTCCCGACTAGCTAGGGAGACCCAGTACTTC.